These 5 T cell receptor beta chains share one sample of origin, sequenced in a study of CD8+ T cells in alopecia areata. Treatment here: oral pan-JAK inhibitor, 5-10 mg twice daily. As the sequencing template, cDNA was produced by extracting RNA and reverse transcribing it. Repertoires were generated with immunoSEQ multiplex PCR, while TCRdb's copy carries only in-frame clones and drops some. The sample contains around 190,000 clones, 45% to 65% of which appear only once. The sample consisted of CD4+ T cells sorted from blood, taken at week 4, from a patient treated with tofacitinib. These receptors originate from a human donor with alopecia areata.

A word on this clone: The sample holds other DNA sequences that translate to the same CDR3. This chain uses TRBV29-1 with TRBJ2-5; no firm D call. CDR1 is SQVTM, CDR2 ANQGSEA, per germline. The CDR3 totals 11 residues. The ends were cut back, 2 bases at V and 4 bases at J, with 5 bases in the middle. For the CDR3, the DNA is TGCAGCGTTGAAAGAGTAGAGACCCAGTACTTC. Translated, it gives CSVERVETQYF.

CDR3: CATGTGYGYTF. The CDR3 DNA is TGTGCCACCGGGACAGGGTATGGCTACACCTTC. The chain has TRBV28 and TRBJ1-2; TRBD1 agrees at 9 bases. V was clipped by 10 bases and J by 5 bases; unmatched bases: 2. Per the germline V gene, CDR1 is MDHEN and CDR2 is SYDVKM. This CDR3 contains 11 residues.

The rearrangement joins TRBV5-6 to TRBJ2-1, with D tentatively TRBD2 (5 bases). Per the germline V gene, CDR1 is SGHDT and CDR2 is YYEEEE. CDR3 length equals 13 residues. V was shortened by 4 bases and J by 9 bases, with 14 bases between the two germline ends. The CDR3 coding sequence is TGTGCCAGCAGCAAGCCGAGCGGTAGTGAGCAGTTCTTC. Translation: CASSKPSGSEQFF.

This rearrangement joins TRBV30 to TRBJ2-1; 11 bases align to TRBD2. Looked up from germline, CDR1 is GTSNPN and CDR2 is SVGIG (reference sequence). V shed 1 base and J 8 bases; nucleotides not matched to a gene: 7. The CDR3 spans 15 residues. In nucleotides, the CDR3 is TGTGCCTGGAGTGCACTAGCGGGAGCGTTCGATGAGCAGTTCTTC. Its protein product is CAWSALAGAFDEQFF.

The chain recombines TRBV29-1 with TRBJ2-5, with 9 bases matching TRBD2. J lost 4 bases, V lost 5 bases, and 2 bases had no gene match. Per germline, CDR1 SQVTM and CDR2 ANQGSEA. The CDR3 runs 12 residues. DNA of the CDR3: TGCAGCGTTTCAGCGGGAGGAGAGACCCAGTACTTC. It encodes CSVSAGGETQYF.